This T cell receptor (beta chain) was profiled in a study of CD8+ T cells in alopecia areata. Overall study context: Tofacitinib ran for 6 to 18 months before 6 months off drug.

Extraction and reverse transcription of RNA yielded cDNA as the sequencing template. Assay used: immunoSEQ multiplex PCR; TCRdb lists only in-frame clones, some missing. The sample has approximately 150,000 clones; about 47% are singletons. V was pared by 0 bases and J by 5 bases, with 10 bases between. Germline values: CDR1 GTSNPN, CDR2 SVGIG (reference sequence). CDR3 size: 14 residues. The sequences come from CD4+ T cells sorted from blood, collected at week 0. V usage is TRBV30 and J usage is TRBJ2-2; D is ambiguous. The sequence was collected from a human donor with alopecia areata. CDR3 bases: TGTGCCTGGAGTGTACTTTTGGGAACCGGGGAGCTGTTTTTT. Its protein is CAWSVLLGTGELFF.